The rows below give T cell receptor beta chains drawn from one sample of a study of T cells in Graves' hyperthyroidism and ophthalmopathy. From the multiplex PCR reads, TCRdb called clonotypes with MiXCR, one entry per CDR3 protein. The sample includes 150,000 to 200,000 distinct CDR3 sequences, around 15% of them seen just once. The sample consisted of blood. The receptors stem from a woman aged 45-65 years with Graves' hyperthyroidism. Each CDR3 is given with its conserved first and last residue. Fields, in order: J gene, D gene, V gene, clone size, CDR3 DNA, CDR3 protein. D genes are given only for firm matches. Part of the rows lack a size; the others show once, few, many or a class for expanded clones.

>TRBJ1-2|NA|TRBV4-1|many
TGCGCCAGCAGCCAAGTCGCCAGGGGTATCGGTGGCTACACCTTC
CASSQVARGIGGYTF
>TRBJ2-7|NA|TRBV28|many
TGTGCCAGCAGTGATCTGATCTGGGAGCAGTACTTC
CASSDLIWEQYF
>TRBJ2-5|NA|TRBV19|NA
TGTGCCAGTAGTATAGATCTGGGGAGGCGGGCGACCCAGTACTTC
CASSIDLGRRATQYF
>TRBJ1-1|NA|TRBV19|many
TGTGCCAGTAGTTGGAGTACAGGATCGAACACTGAAGCTTTCTTT
CASSWSTGSNTEAFF
>TRBJ2-1|TRBD1|TRBV11-2|many
TGTGCCAGCAGCACGACAGGGAACAATGAGCAGTTCTTC
CASSTTGNNEQFF
>TRBJ1-1|NA|TRBV27|many
TGTGCCAGCAGTCCATCTTCTAATCCACGGTCCATGAACACTGAAGCTTTCTTT
CASSPSSNPRSMNTEAFF
>TRBJ2-7|NA|TRBV2|many
TGTGCCAGCAGTGAAGTGAGGGGGGGGAACTACGAGCAGTACTTC
CASSEVRGGNYEQYF
>TRBJ2-7|TRBD2|TRBV11-2|NA
TGTGCCAGCAGCTACGGACTAGCGGAGGCCTACGAGCAGTACTTC
CASSYGLAEAYEQYF
>TRBJ1-1|NA|TRBV12-3/TRBV12-4|many
TGTGCCAGCAGCCGCAGCCTGGACCCCGGGAACACTGAAGCTTTCTTT
CASSRSLDPGNTEAFF
>TRBJ1-6|NA|TRBV9|few
TGTGCCAGCAGCCCGCTCGGGGGGGCTGCTAATTCACCCCTCCACTTT
CASSPLGGAANSPLHF
>TRBJ1-2|NA|TRBV6-5|many
TGTGCCAGCAGTTACTCGATCGGTGAACGAGGCTATGGCTACACCTTC
CASSYSIGERGYGYTF
>TRBJ2-7|TRBD2|TRBV28|many
TGTGCCAGCAGTTTAGCGGCGGGGGGCTCCTACGAGCAGTACTTC
CASSLAAGGSYEQYF
>TRBJ1-5|NA|TRBV6-2/TRBV6-3|many
TGTGCCAGCAGTCCAAACTTCCGGGCCATCAATCAGCCCCAGCATTTT
CASSPNFRAINQPQHF
>TRBJ1-3|NA|TRBV20-1|few
TGCAGTGCTAGCGACAGACTGACTGGAAACACCATCTATTTT
CSASDRLTGNTIYF
>TRBJ1-1|TRBD1|TRBV27|NA
TGTGCCAGCAGTGAGACAGGGAGAGAACCTGAAGCTTTCTTT
CASSETGREPEAFF
>TRBJ1-2|NA|TRBV13|many
TGTGCCAGCAGCACCAGGGTTAACTATGGCTACACCTTC
CASSTRVNYGYTF
>TRBJ2-5|TRBD2|TRBV28|many
TGTGCCAGCAGTTTAGTTGGCGGGGGAAAACAAGAGACCCAGTACTTC
CASSLVGGGKQETQYF
>TRBJ1-3|NA|TRBV6-2/TRBV6-3|few
TGTGCCAGCATGCATGGCTCCCCCTCTGGAAACACCATATGTTTT
CASMHGSPSGNTICF
>TRBJ2-3|NA|TRBV2|NA
TGTGCCAGCAGTGACGGGCGTGATACGCAGTATTTT
CASSDGRDTQYF
>TRBJ2-1|TRBD2|TRBV20-1|NA
TGCAGTGCTAGAGATCGGTTAGCGGGGTTCAGTAATGAGCAGTTCTTC
CSARDRLAGFSNEQFF
>TRBJ2-7|NA|TRBV6-1|many
TGTGCCAGCAGTTACAGCGGAGAGCAGTACTTC
CASSYSGEQYF
>TRBJ2-1|TRBD2|TRBV28|NA
TGTGCCAGCAGTTCCTCTAGCGGGAGCTCCTACAATGAGCAGTTCTTC
CASSSSSGSSYNEQFF